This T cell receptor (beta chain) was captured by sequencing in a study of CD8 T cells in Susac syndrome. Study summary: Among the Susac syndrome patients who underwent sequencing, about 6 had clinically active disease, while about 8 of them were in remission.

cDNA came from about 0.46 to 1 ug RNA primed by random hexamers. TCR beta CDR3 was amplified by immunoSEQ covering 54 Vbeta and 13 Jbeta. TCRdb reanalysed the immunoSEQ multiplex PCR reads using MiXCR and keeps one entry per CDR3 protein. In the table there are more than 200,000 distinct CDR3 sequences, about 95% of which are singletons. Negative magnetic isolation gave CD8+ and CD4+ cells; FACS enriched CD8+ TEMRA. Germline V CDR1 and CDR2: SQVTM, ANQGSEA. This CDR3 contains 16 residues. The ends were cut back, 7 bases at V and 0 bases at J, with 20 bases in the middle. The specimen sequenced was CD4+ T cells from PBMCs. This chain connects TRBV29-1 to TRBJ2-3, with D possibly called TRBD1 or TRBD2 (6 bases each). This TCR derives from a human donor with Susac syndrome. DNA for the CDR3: TGCAGCGGAAAAAGGGGGGAGAGCTCTAGCACAGATACGCAGTATTTT. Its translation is CSGKRGESSSTDTQYF.